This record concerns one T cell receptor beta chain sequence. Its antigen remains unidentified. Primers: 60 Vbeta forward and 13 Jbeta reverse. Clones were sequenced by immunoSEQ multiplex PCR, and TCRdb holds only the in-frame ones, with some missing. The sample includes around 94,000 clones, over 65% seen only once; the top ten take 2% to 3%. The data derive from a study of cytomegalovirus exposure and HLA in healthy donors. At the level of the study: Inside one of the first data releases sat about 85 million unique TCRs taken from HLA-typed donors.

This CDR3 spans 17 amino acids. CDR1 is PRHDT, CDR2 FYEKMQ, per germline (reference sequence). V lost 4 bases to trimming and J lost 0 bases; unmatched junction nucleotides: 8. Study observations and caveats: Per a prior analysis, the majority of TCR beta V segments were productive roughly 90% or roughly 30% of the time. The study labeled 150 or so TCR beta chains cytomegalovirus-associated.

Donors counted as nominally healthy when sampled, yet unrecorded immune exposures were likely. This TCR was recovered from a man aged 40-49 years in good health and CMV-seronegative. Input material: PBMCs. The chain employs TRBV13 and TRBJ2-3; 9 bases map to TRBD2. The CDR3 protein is CASSWILAGVSTDTQYF. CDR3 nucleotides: TGTGCCAGCAGCTGGATCTTAGCGGGGGTGAGCACAGATACGCAGTATTTT.